A single sample is the source of the 6 T cell receptor beta chains below, sequenced in a study of cytomegalovirus exposure and HLA in healthy donors. PCR involved 60 Vbeta and 13 Jbeta primers. Using immunoSEQ multiplex PCR, the repertoire was profiled, and TCRdb retains in-frame clones only, with some absent. The table lists about 250,000 clones, just over 70% of them singletons. The sequenced sample was PBMCs. The receptor set was obtained from a female donor in good health and CMV-seronegative.

The V and J genes are TRBV5-1 and TRBJ2-7; 8 positions agree with TRBD2. Germline loops: CDR1 SGHRS, CDR2 YFSETQ. Unmatched junction bases numbered 6, after V lost 7 bases and J lost 3 bases. The CDR3 has 13 amino acids. CDR3 in amino acids: CASRRAGGYEQYF. In DNA, the CDR3 is TGCGCCAGCCGACGGGCGGGAGGCTACGAGCAGTACTTC.

The chain has TRBV27 and TRBJ1-1; no definite D call. The CDR3 totals 13 residues. V lost 4 bases to trimming and J lost 2 bases, with 8 bases between them. Germline CDR1 and CDR2: MNHEY and SMNVEV (reference sequence). The CDR3: CASSSRGNTEAFF. CDR3 bases: TGTGCCAGCAGTTCTCGGGGAAACACTGAAGCTTTCTTT.

This chain joins TRBV4-2 and TRBJ2-1; TRBD1 matches 9 bases. From germline, CDR1 is LGHNA and CDR2 YNFKEQ. V shed 3 bases and J 1 base; nucleotides not matched to a gene: 7. The CDR3 has 17 residues. The CDR3 bases are TGTGCCAGCAGCCAGGCACCGGGACAGGGATCCTACAATGAGCAGTTCTTC. As protein: CASSQAPGQGSYNEQFF.

The J gene is TRBJ1-6, the V gene TRBV4-2, with 8 bases matching TRBD1. Germline V gene sequence: CDR1 LGHNA, CDR2 YNFKEQ. Unmatched junction bases numbered 9, after V lost 4 bases and J lost 10 bases. The length of the CDR3 is 15 residues. Here the CDR3 DNA reads TGTGCCAGCAGCCCCGGACAGGGAAAACGATCACCCCTCCACTTT. Protein product: CASSPGQGKRSPLHF.

The chain employs TRBV11-1 and TRBJ1-5; no definite D call. The CDR3 has 13 residues. The V end was cut by 5 bases, the J end by 9 bases, with 14 bases between. CDR1 is SGHAT and CDR2 is FQDESV in the germline V gene (reference sequence). This chain's CDR3 is CASSPSVSGPQHF. In DNA, the CDR3 is TGTGCCAGCAGCCCATCGGTCTCTGGGCCCCAGCATTTT.

J is TRBJ2-1 and V is TRBV25-1; D gene unclear. The V end lost 5 bases, the J end lost 8 bases, and 7 bases lay between the germline ends. CDR1 is MGHDK and CDR2 is SYGVNS in the germline V gene. The CDR3 runs 11 residues. Here the CDR3 reads CASSRLYEQFF. CDR3 DNA: TGTGCCAGCAGTCGTCTGTATGAGCAGTTCTTC.